The present T cell receptor beta chain was sequenced within a study of high-grade serous ovarian cancer treatment subgroups. Turning to the study itself: Samples averaged roughly 14,000 reads and several thousand unique TCR beta rearrangements. Findings and caveats of the study: Bulk tumor TCR sequencing gave no spatial information. Tumors within one patient showed repertoire similarity of roughly 0.11 to 0.79.

The V end lost 6 bases, the J end lost 1 base, and 18 bases lay between the germline ends. In germline, CDR1 is SNHLY, CDR2 FYNNEI. The CDR3 totals 16 residues. Tumor samples were obtained before definitive surgery or chemotherapy. Here immunoSEQ multiplex PCR was the method, and the copy in TCRdb shows in-frame clones only, minus some. Among roughly 15,000 clones listed, 86% were seen once. A note on this clone: Its cognate antigen is unknown.

The clonotype was recovered from a human donor with high-grade serous ovarian cancer. This rearrangement joins TRBV2 to TRBJ1-1, with D maybe TRBD1 (6 bases). Sample: tumor tissue. CDR3 loop: CASRVGGSRENTEAFF. In nucleotides, the CDR3 is TGTGCCAGCAGGGTGGGGGGCTCGCGGGAGAACACTGAAGCTTTCTTT.